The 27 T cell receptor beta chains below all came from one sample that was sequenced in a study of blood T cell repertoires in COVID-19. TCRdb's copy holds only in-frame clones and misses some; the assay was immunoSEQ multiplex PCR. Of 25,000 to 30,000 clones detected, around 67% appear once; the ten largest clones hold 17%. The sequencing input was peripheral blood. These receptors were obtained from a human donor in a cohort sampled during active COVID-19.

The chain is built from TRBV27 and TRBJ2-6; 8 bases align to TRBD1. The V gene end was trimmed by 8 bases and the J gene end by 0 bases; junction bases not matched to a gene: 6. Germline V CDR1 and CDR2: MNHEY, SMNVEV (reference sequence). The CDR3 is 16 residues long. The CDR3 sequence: CASGDRSTSGANVLTF. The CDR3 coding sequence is TGTGCCAGCGGGGACAGGTCCACCTCTGGGGCCAACGTCCTGACTTTC.

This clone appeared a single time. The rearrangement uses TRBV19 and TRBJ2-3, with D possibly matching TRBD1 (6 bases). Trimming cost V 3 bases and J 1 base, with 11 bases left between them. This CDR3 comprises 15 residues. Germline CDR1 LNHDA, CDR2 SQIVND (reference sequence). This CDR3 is CASSIGAGGTDTQYF. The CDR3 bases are TGTGCCAGTAGTATCGGGGCAGGGGGCACAGATACGCAGTATTTT. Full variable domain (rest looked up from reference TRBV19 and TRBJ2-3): DGGITQSPKYLFRKEGQNVTLSCEQNLNHDAMYWYRQDPGQGLRLIYYSQIVNDFQKGDIAEGYSVSREKKESFPLTVTSAQKNPTAFYLCASSIGAGGTDTQYFGPGTRLTVL.

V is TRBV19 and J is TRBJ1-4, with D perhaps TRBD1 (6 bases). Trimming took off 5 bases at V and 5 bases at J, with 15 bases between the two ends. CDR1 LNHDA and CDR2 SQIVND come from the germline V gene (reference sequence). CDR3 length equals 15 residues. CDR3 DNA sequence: TGTGCCAGTAGTCGCAGGGGACCGGCGAATGAAAAACTGTTTTTT. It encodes CASSRRGPANEKLFF.

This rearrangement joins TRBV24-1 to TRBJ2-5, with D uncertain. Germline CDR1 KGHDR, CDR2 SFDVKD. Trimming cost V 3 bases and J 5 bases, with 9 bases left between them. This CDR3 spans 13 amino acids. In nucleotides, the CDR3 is TGTGCCACCAGTGATCCAGCGAGGGAGACCCAGTACTTC. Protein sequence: CATSDPARETQYF.

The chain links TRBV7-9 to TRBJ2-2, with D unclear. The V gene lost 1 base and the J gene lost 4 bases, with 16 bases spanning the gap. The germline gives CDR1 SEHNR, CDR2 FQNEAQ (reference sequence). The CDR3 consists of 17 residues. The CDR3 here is CASSLVLRPEVTGELFF. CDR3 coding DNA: TGTGCCAGCAGCTTAGTGCTGAGGCCTGAGGTCACCGGGGAGCTGTTTTTT. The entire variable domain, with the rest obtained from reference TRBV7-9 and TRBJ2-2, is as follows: DTGVSQNPRHKITKRGQNVTFRCDPISEHNRLYWYRQTLGQGPEFLTYFQNEAQLEKSRLLSDRFSAERPKGSFSTLEIQRTEQGDSAMYLCASSLVLRPEVTGELFFGEGSRLTVL.

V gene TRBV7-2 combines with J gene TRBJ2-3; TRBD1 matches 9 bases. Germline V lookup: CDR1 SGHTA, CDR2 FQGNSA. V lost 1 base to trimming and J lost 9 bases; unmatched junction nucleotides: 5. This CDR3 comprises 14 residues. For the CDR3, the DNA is TGTGCCAGCAGCTTAGAACAGGGGGCCCGCACGCAGTATTTT. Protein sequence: CASSLEQGARTQYF. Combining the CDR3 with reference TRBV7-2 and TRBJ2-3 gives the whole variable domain GAGVSQSPSNKVTEKGKDVELRCDPISGHTALYWYRQSLGQGLEFLIYFQGNSAPDKSGLPSDRFSAERTGGSVSTLTIQRTQQEDSAVYLCASSLEQGARTQYFGPGTRLTVL.

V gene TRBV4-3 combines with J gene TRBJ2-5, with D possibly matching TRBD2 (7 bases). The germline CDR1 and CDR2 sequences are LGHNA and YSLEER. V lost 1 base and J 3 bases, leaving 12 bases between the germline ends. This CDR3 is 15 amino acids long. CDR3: CASSQGGGQKETQYF. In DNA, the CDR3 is TGCGCCAGCAGCCAAGGGGGGGGGCAGAAAGAGACCCAGTACTTC.

The CDR3 protein is CASSSTGYDTQYF. CDR3 nucleotide sequence: TGTGCCAGCAGTTCGACAGGGTACGATACGCAGTATTTT. The J gene is TRBJ2-3, the V gene TRBV12-3 or TRBV12-4; 7 bases fit TRBD1. The CDR3 is 13 amino acids. V was clipped by 4 bases and J by 6 bases; unmatched bases: 4.

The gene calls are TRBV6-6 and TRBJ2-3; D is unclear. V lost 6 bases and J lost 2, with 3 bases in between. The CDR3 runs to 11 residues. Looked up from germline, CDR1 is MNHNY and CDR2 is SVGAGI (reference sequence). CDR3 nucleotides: TGTGCCAGCAGATACACAGATACGCAGTATTTT. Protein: CASRYTDTQYF.

CDR3 sequence: CASSPPGTRGLDEQYF. The CDR3 coding sequence is TGTGCCAGCAGCCCGCCTGGGACTAGGGGTTTGGACGAGCAGTACTTC. The rearrangement links TRBV11-2 to TRBJ2-7; 8 nucleotides agree with TRBD2. The junction had 14 bases not matched to a gene; V was cut back by 5 bases and J by 5 bases. The CDR3 sequence is 16 residues long. Per germline, CDR1 SGHAT and CDR2 FQNNGV.

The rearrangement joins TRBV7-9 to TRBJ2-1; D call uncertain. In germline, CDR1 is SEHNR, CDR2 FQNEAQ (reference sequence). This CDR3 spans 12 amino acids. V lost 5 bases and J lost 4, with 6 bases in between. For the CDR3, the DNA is TGTGCCAGCAGCGGGCGATACAATGAGCAGTTCTTC. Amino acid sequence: CASSGRYNEQFF.

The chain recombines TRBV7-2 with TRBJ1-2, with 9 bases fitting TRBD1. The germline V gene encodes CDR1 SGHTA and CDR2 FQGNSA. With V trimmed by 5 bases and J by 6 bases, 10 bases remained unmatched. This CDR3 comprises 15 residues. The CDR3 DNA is TGTGCCAGCAGCCCATGGGGACAGGGCTTAGATGGCTACACCTTC. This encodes CASSPWGQGLDGYTF.

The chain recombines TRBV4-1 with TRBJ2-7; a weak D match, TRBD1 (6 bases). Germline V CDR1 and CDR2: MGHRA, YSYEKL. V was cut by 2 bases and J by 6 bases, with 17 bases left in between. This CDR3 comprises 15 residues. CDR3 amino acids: CASSQQGLPQSEQYF. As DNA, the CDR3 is TGCGCCAGCAGCCAACAGGGGTTGCCTCAATCCGAGCAGTACTTC.

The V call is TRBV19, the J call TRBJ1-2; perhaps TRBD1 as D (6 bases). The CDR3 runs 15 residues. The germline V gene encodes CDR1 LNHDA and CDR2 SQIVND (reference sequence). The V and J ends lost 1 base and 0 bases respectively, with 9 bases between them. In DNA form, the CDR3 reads TGTGCCAGTAGTATAGCAACAGGGTCTAACTATGGCTACACCTTC. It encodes CASSIATGSNYGYTF. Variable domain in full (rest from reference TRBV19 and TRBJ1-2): DGGITQSPKYLFRKEGQNVTLSCEQNLNHDAMYWYRQDPGQGLRLIYYSQIVNDFQKGDIAEGYSVSREKKESFPLTVTSAQKNPTAFYLCASSIATGSNYGYTFGSGTRLTVV.

CDR3 nucleotide sequence: TGTGCCAGCAGTAAGGGACTAGCCTACGAGCAGTACTTC. Protein sequence: CASSKGLAYEQYF. The chain uses TRBV6-5 and TRBJ2-7; TRBD2 agrees at 8 bases. The CDR3 totals 13 residues. After removal of 5 bases from V and 2 bases from J, the junction contained 2 bases not matched to a gene. Germline V CDR1 and CDR2: MNHEY, SVGAGI.

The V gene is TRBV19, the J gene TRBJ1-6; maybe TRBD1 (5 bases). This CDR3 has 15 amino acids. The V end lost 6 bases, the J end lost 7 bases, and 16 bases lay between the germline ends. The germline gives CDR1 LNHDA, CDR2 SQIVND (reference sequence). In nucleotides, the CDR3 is TGTGCCAGTAGCCCCCGGACAATTGGAAATTCACCCCTCCACTTT. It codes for CASSPRTIGNSPLHF.

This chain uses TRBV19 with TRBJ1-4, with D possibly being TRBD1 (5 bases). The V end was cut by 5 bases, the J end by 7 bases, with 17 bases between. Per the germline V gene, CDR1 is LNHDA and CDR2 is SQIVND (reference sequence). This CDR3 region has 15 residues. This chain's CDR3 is CASSPSPRATEKLFF. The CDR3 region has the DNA TGTGCCAGTAGTCCAAGCCCCAGGGCCACTGAAAAACTGTTTTTT.

CDR3 residues: CASSILAGGANEQFF. The CDR3, as DNA: TGTGCCAGCAGCATCCTAGCGGGAGGTGCGAATGAGCAGTTCTTC. The rearrangement joins TRBV7-9 to TRBJ2-1; 11 bases line up with TRBD2. The V gene end was trimmed by 5 bases and the J gene end by 7 bases; junction bases not matched to a gene: 7. From germline, CDR1 is SEHNR and CDR2 FQNEAQ (reference sequence). The CDR3 has 15 amino acids.

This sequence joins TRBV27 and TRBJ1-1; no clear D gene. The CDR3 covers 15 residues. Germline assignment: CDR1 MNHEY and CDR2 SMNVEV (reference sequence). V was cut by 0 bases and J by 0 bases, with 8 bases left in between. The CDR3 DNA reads TGTGCCAGCAGTTTATCGTTACAACTGAACACTGAAGCTTTCTTT. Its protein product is CASSLSLQLNTEAFF.

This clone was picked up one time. The chain's CDR3 is CASSPRGSYNEQFF. CDR3 in DNA: TGTGCCAGCAGCCCCCGGGGGTCCTACAATGAGCAGTTCTTC. This sequence joins TRBV11-3 and TRBJ2-1; D is perhaps TRBD2 (6 bases). The germline gives CDR1 SGHNT, CDR2 YENEEA. Trimming pared 5 bases from V and 1 base from J, leaving 9 bases between. The CDR3 has 14 residues.

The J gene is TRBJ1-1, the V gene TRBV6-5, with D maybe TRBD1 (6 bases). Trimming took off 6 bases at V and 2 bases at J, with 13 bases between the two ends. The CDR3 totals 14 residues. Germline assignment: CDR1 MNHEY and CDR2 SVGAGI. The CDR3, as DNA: TGTGCCAGCAGACCGGGGGGCCTTAACACTGAAGCTTTCTTT. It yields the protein CASRPGGLNTEAFF.

In DNA form, the CDR3 reads TGTGCCAGTAGTGGACAGGGCAGATCCTCCTACAATGAGCAGTTCTTC. Amino acid sequence: CASSGQGRSSYNEQFF. The chain employs TRBV19 and TRBJ2-1; 8 bases are a match to TRBD1. Germline values: CDR1 LNHDA, CDR2 SQIVND (reference sequence). The CDR3 extends over 16 amino acids. The ends lost 5 bases at V and 0 bases at J; junction bases unmatched: 6.

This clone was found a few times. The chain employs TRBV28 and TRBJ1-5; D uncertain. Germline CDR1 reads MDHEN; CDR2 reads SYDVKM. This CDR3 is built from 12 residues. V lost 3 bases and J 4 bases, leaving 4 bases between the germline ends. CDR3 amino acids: CASSLQNQPQHF. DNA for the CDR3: TGTGCCAGCAGTTTGCAGAATCAGCCCCAGCATTTT.

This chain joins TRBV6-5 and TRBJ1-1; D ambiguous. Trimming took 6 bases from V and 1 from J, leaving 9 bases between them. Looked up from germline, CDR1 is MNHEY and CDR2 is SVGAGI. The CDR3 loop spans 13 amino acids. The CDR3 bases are TGTGCCAGCAGCCCGAGGGCGAACACTGAAGCTTTCTTT. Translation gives CASSPRANTEAFF.

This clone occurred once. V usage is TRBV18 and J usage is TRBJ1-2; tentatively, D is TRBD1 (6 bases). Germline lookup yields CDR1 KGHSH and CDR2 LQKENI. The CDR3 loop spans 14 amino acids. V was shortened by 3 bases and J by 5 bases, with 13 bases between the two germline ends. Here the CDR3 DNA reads TGTGCCAGCTCACCCGGGGGGGGCAATTATGGCTACACCTTC. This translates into CASSPGGGNYGYTF.

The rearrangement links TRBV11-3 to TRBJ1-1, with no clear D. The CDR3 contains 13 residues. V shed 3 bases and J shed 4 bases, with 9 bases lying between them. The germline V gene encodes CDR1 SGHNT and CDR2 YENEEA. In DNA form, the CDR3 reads TGTGCCAGCAGCTTCAGAAGAGGCACTGAAGCTTTCTTT. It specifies CASSFRRGTEAFF.

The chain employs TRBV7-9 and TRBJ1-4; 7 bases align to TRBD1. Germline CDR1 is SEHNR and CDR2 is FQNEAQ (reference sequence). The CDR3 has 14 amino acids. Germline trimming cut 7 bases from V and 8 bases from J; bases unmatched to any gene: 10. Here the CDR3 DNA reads TGTGCCAGCACGTACCGGACAGGCGGAGAAAAACTGTTTTTT. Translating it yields CASTYRTGGEKLFF.